Listed here are 8 T cell receptor beta chains from one sample, sequenced in a study of blood T cell repertoires in COVID-19. Profiling relied on immunoSEQ multiplex PCR, and the TCRdb table lists in-frame clones only, not all of them. The repertoire consists of tens of thousands of clones, with around 81% occurring once and the leading ten covering 20%. The source material was peripheral blood. Every receptor here comes from a woman between 65 and 79 years old with acute or convalescent COVID-19.

The chain carries TRBV6-2 or TRBV6-3 and TRBJ2-1; 7 bases align to TRBD1. CDR1 and CDR2 (germline): MNHEY, SVGEGT. CDR3 length: 14 residues. The junction had 5 bases not matched to a gene; V was cut back by 4 bases and J by 5 bases. The CDR3 spells CASSWDSQNNEQFF. The CDR3 DNA reads TGTGCCAGCAGTTGGGACAGCCAGAACAATGAGCAGTTCTTC.

The chain combines TRBV12-3 or TRBV12-4 with TRBJ1-4; D ambiguous. This CDR3 comprises 13 residues. V shed 2 bases and J shed 7 bases, with 8 bases lying between them. For the CDR3, the DNA is TGTGCCAGCAGTTTAATGGGAGTTGAAAAACTGTTTTTT. It specifies CASSLMGVEKLFF.

The gene calls are TRBV12-3 or TRBV12-4 and TRBJ2-5, with 8 bases matching TRBD2. V trimming: 6 bases; J trimming: 4 bases; junction bases outside the gene matches: 4. The CDR3 covers 13 residues. The CDR3, as DNA: TGTGCCAGCAGAGCGAGCGGGAGAGAGACCCAGTACTTC. Translation gives CASRASGRETQYF.

The genes are TRBV4-2 and TRBJ2-2; 12 positions match TRBD2. The CDR3 extends over 17 amino acids. The V and J ends lost 0 bases and 6 bases, in that order; junction bases with no gene match: 5. The germline gives CDR1 LGHNA, CDR2 YNFKEQ. The CDR3 bases are TGTGCCAGCAGCCAAGATGGGAGACTAGCGGGAGCCGGGGAGCTGTTTTTT. Residues: CASSQDGRLAGAGELFF.

The CDR3 bases are TGTGCCAGCAGCCAAGTTTCTGACAGGGGCTATGGCTACACCTTC. Residues: CASSQVSDRGYGYTF. The chain uses TRBV4-2 and TRBJ1-2; 8 bases are shared with TRBD1. The CDR3 length is 15 residues. The germline CDR1 and CDR2 sequences are LGHNA and YNFKEQ. V lost 1 base, J lost 4 bases, and 5 bases stayed unmatched.

The rearrangement links TRBV10-1 to TRBJ1-6, with 7 bases matching TRBD1. Germline-derived CDR1 and CDR2 are WNHNN and SYGVQD (reference sequence). Trimming at V came to 6 bases and at J to 5 bases, leaving 7 bases not matched to a gene. The CDR3 covers 15 residues. CDR3 in DNA: TGCGCCAGCAGGGATTCGACAGGGAATAATTCACCCCTCCACTTT. Translating it yields CASRDSTGNNSPLHF.

This clone was recorded a few times. V gene TRBV5-1 combines with J gene TRBJ1-4, with 7 bases aligning to TRBD1. V dropped 4 bases and J dropped 5; count of bases not matched to a gene: 8. This CDR3 is 15 amino acids long. CDR1 and CDR2 (germline): SGHRS, YFSETQ. The CDR3 spells CASSPGQPQNEKLFF. CDR3 DNA: TGCGCCAGCAGCCCGGGACAGCCACAAAATGAAAAACTGTTTTTT.

Notes on this clone: The junction differs from germline at one of its ends, possibly a read error. The J gene is TRBJ2-7, the V gene TRBV3-1 (or the pseudogene TRBV3-2); the D is unclear. CDR1 LGHDT and CDR2 YNNKEL come from the germline V gene (reference sequence). This CDR3 contains 13 residues. The chain's CDR3 is CATQRMGLNEQCF. The CDR3 nucleotides read TGTGCCACCCAAAGAATGGGCCTAAACGAGCAGTGCTTC.